Listed below are T cell receptor beta chains from one sample, sequenced in a study of blood T cells in healthy people across ages. MiXCR, applied by TCRdb to the 5' RACE reads, yields one record per CDR3 protein. Of 1,800,000 or so distinct CDR3 sequences detected, about 39% appear once; the ten largest clones hold under 30%. The specimen was blood. These receptors all stem from a human donor in good health. Both conserved end residues are part of each CDR3. A D gene is named only where the DNA matches it firmly. A row's size may be missing; if present it is once, few, many or a size class.

D gene: .
J gene: TRBJ2-3
clone size: .
V gene: TRBV5-1
CDR3 protein: CASSLQPPADTQYF
CDR3 DNA: TGCGCCAGCAGCTTACAGCCCCCCGCAGATACGCAGTATTTT

D gene: TRBD2
J gene: TRBJ2-7
clone size: .
V gene: TRBV7-2
CDR3 protein: CASSLRLAGISSYEQYF
CDR3 DNA: TGTGCCAGCAGCCTAAGACTAGCGGGAATCTCGTCCTACGAGCAGTACTTC

D gene: TRBD2
J gene: TRBJ2-3
clone size: few
V gene: TRBV7-9
CDR3 protein: CASSLVTSGGPTDTQYF
CDR3 DNA: TGTGCCAGCAGCCTAGTGACTAGCGGGGGACCCACAGATACGCAGTATTTT

D gene: TRBD1
J gene: TRBJ1-4
clone size: .
V gene: TRBV5-1
CDR3 protein: CASSSLQGRDEKLFF
CDR3 DNA: TGCGCCAGCAGCTCGTTACAGGGGAGAGATGAAAAACTGTTTTTT

D gene: TRBD1
J gene: TRBJ2-6
clone size: .
V gene: TRBV7-9
CDR3 protein: CASSQMDRGHNGANVLTF
CDR3 DNA: TGTGCCAGCAGCCAAATGGACAGGGGGCACAATGGGGCCAACGTCCTGACTTTC

D gene: .
J gene: TRBJ2-3
clone size: .
V gene: TRBV4-3
CDR3 protein: CASSQDGRVSDTQYF
CDR3 DNA: TGCGCCAGCAGCCAAGATGGGCGGGTGTCAGATACGCAGTATTTT

D gene: .
J gene: TRBJ1-1
clone size: few
V gene: TRBV4-3
CDR3 protein: CASCQAIGGTEAFF
CDR3 DNA: TGCGCCAGCTGCCAAGCTATCGGCGGCACTGAAGCTTTCTTT

D gene: TRBD1
J gene: TRBJ1-4
clone size: .
V gene: TRBV7-2
CDR3 protein: CASSYESTGAELFF
CDR3 DNA: TGTGCCAGCAGCTACGAATCAACAGGGGCGGAACTGTTTTTT

D gene: .
J gene: TRBJ2-6
clone size: .
V gene: TRBV7-9
CDR3 protein: CASSSTGLYLAGANVLTF
CDR3 DNA: TGTGCCAGCAGCTCGACAGGTCTCTACTTGGCTGGGGCCAACGTCCTGACTTTC

D gene: .
J gene: TRBJ1-2
clone size: .
V gene: TRBV10-3
CDR3 protein: CAISDTEGHGYTF
CDR3 DNA: TGTGCCATCAGTGATACCGAAGGACATGGCTACACCTTC

D gene: .
J gene: TRBJ2-2
clone size: .
V gene: TRBV9
CDR3 protein: CASSVSANTGELFF
CDR3 DNA: TGTGCCAGCAGCGTATCCGCTAACACCGGGGAGCTGTTTTTT

D gene: TRBD2
J gene: TRBJ2-3
clone size: .
V gene: TRBV5-1
CDR3 protein: CASSSAPTSGGVDTQYF
CDR3 DNA: TGCGCCAGCAGCTCGGCCCCGACTAGCGGGGGGGTAGATACGCAGTATTTT

D gene: .
J gene: TRBJ1-5
clone size: few
V gene: TRBV12-3/TRBV12-4
CDR3 protein: CASSLKPGQPQHF
CDR3 DNA: TGTGCCAGCAGTTTAAAACCGGGTCAGCCCCAGCATTTT

D gene: TRBD2
J gene: TRBJ2-1
clone size: .
V gene: TRBV7-2
CDR3 protein: CASSRTSGGALNEQFF
CDR3 DNA: TGTGCCAGCAGCAGGACTAGCGGGGGGGCATTGAATGAGCAGTTCTTC

D gene: .
J gene: TRBJ2-5
clone size: few
V gene: TRBV20-1
CDR3 protein: CSASGQRETQYF
CDR3 DNA: TGCAGTGCTAGTGGACAGAGAGAGACCCAGTACTTC

D gene: .
J gene: TRBJ2-5
clone size: .
V gene: TRBV4-3
CDR3 protein: CASSHTQGMYGTQYF
CDR3 DNA: TGCGCCAGCAGCCACACCCAGGGCATGTATGGGACCCAGTACTTC